This T cell receptor (beta chain) was retrieved from a study of blood T cell repertoires in COVID-19. Study-level information: COVID-19 samples from acute and convalescent phases originated in the United States, Italy and Spain.

The study counted Cohort 3 donors as recovered given two negative PCRs, clearance, or symptom resolution. Per germline, CDR1 GTSNPN and CDR2 SVGIG (reference sequence). V was cut by 0 bases and J by 4 bases, with 9 bases left in between. The CDR3 contains 13 residues. Only in-frame clones appear in the TCRdb table, and some are missing; sequencing was by immunoSEQ multiplex PCR. The sample records 170,000 or so clones, roughly 84% being singletons. This chain links TRBV30 with TRBJ1-1; a possible D gene is TRBD1 (5 bases). Sequencing was done on a sample of PBMCs or T cells enriched from blood (not recorded which). The receptor comes from a woman between 50 and 59 years old who had recovered from COVID-19. The CDR3, as DNA: TGTGCCTGGAGTGTGGCCAGGGTCACTGAAGCTTTCTTT. Translating gives CAWSVARVTEAFF.